This T cell receptor (beta chain) emerged from a study of CD8 T cells in Susac syndrome (dated by TCRdb to the late 2010s). Study-wide context: The study used repertoire sequencing to test whether antigen drove CD8+ T cell activation and differentiation in Susac syndrome. The clonality of the CD8+ T cell repertoire was compared across more than 9 healthy donors, roughly 14 Susac syndrome patients and under 18 multiple sclerosis patients.

High-throughput TCR beta sequencing profiled peripheral blood CD8+ and CD4+ T cells from healthy donors, Susac syndrome patients and multiple sclerosis patients. The multiple sclerosis controls were treatment-naive patients whose relapsing-remitting disease, either stable or active, fulfilled the revised McDonald criteria. Bulk CD8+ and CD4+ T cells were purified by magnetic negative isolation, whereas CD8+ TEMRA cells were enriched by FACS. Blood was drawn into EDTA tubes, processed within 24 hours, and PBMCs were isolated by density gradient centrifugation. PBMCs intended for TCR sequencing were frozen in liquid nitrogen and were later thawed in a 37 degrees C water bath. A purity of at least 90% was achieved for sorted or isolated CD4+, CD8+ and CD8+ TEMRA cells. The study at large found these results: The TCR sequencing and HLA analysis was acknowledged to have included a relatively small number of individuals.

RNA was extracted using the RNeasy kit, and about 0.5 to 1 ug of the RNA was reverse transcribed with random hexamers. TCR beta CDR3 regions were amplified with the immunoSEQ multiplex PCR assay covering 54 Vbeta and 13 Jbeta segments. PCR amplification bias was corrected by using a synthetic template baseline for primer optimization and computational correction. On the study's bioinformatics: Only productive sequences were kept, with reads annotated to V, D and J genes according to IMGT and analyzed in immunoSEQ Analyzer. To calculate clonality, Shannon entropy was normalized by log2 of the number of productive unique sequences and then subtracted from one. For each patient and control, public and private clones were evaluated among the 100 most prevalent clones. Clones were defined as Susac-specific when absent from the healthy and MS cohorts, from approximately 1,100 published viral clones and from other ImmuneACCESS disease sequences. TCRdb itself trimmed the public reads at Q25 with fastp, ran MiXCR and retained productive beta chains. When rows share a CDR3 protein, they turn into one entry using the most common DNA and genes. None of the V and J calls come from the authors' own analysis; TCRdb made them. The sample profile shows about 150,000 distinct CDR3 sequences; nearly 97% of them were found once. 0.14% to 0.15% of the sample comes from the top ten.

In regard to this clonotype: Its antigen is not yet known. No per-base quality is available; no much larger clone lies one base away.

The TCR sequence derives from a human donor with multiple sclerosis. The sequencing input was CD8+ T cells from PBMCs.

The DNA sequence is TGTGCCGGACATACAGGAAGATCGAGGACTGAGACCCAGTACTTC. It translates to CAGHTGRSRTETQYF. The chain was built from TRBV7-8 and TRBJ2-5; the D element could tentatively be TRBD1 or TRBD2, as 5 bases agree for each. The CDR3 spans 15 residues, from the cysteine through the phenylalanine. The read is trimmed to its CDR3 DNA, 45 bases read in frame from base 1. V is pared back by 11 bases and J by 5 bases, with 24 bases lying between the germline termini. CDR1 and CDR2, looked up from the germline V gene, are SGHVS and FQNEAQ.